This T cell receptor beta chain was documented in a study of CD8+ T cells in alopecia areata (dated by TCRdb to the late 2010s). For the wider study: Treated patients were enrolled in an open-label pilot trial of oral tofacitinib at 5 to 10 mg twice daily for moderate-to-severe alopecia areata. Patients received tofacitinib for 6 to 18 months and were then followed off drug for 6 months to check for delayed response and recurrence. Disease severity in treated patients was measured with the SALT score, which quantifies the percentage of affected scalp surface area. The study used high-throughput TCRbeta sequencing to examine T cell clonal expansion in alopecia areata, in both the C3H/HeJ mouse model and human patients. On the human side, TCRbeta sequencing was run on scalp tissue and on sorted CD4+ and CD8+ peripheral blood T cells from healthy controls and from alopecia areata patients with either patchy or totalis/universalis disease. Tofacitinib-treated patients had biopsies at baseline and at 4 and 24 weeks of treatment, with a later scalp biopsy in several patients. Scalp clonality was compared across normal scalp (n=4), patchy alopecia areata scalp (n=8), and alopecia totalis/universalis scalp (n=8). The RNA source kit depended on sample type: the PAXgene miRNA kit for fixed scalp, the miRNeasy kit for PBMCs, and the RNeasy kit for mouse skin. Amplification of TCRbeta CDR3 regions was done by immunoSEQ multiplex PCR using 35 Vbeta forward primers and 13 Jbeta reverse primers. General study outcomes and caveats: Compared with normal scalp, lesional scalp had higher clonality and more expanded CD8+ clones, particularly in alopecia totalis/universalis, a pattern that suggests antigenic drive. Many expanded lesional clones persisted in scalp and blood during tofacitinib treatment, which may partly explain relapse after stopping treatment. Unlike mouse skin, where gammadelta T cells dominate, normal human skin contains resident alphabeta T cells that get sequenced too, which complicates analysis of the scalp TCR repertoire. Shared TCR sequences between patients were less evident than in mice, which may be partly attributable to HLA diversity in the patient population. Because the treated cohort was small and included a single nonresponder, larger studies are needed to assess links between baseline CD8+ expansion and response. With tofacitinib, both scalp clonality and the number of expanded CD8+ clones among the top 100 scalp clones went down significantly.

Including cysteine and phenylalanine, the CDR3 has 14 amino acids. The read is trimmed to its CDR3 DNA, 42 bases read in frame from base 1. Worth noting for this clone: Its antigen remains unidentified. No base-level quality is on record; no much larger clone is a single base apart.

The time point label corresponds to: more than three weeks on oral tofacitinib. The sample's treatment or condition label, decoded: oral pan-JAK inhibitor, 5-10 mg twice daily. Lesional scalp punch biopsies and peripheral blood were collected from alopecia areata patients. PBMCs were isolated by density centrifugation and stained for CD3, CD4 and CD8, and CD4+ and CD8+ T cells were sorted on a FACSAria. The method behind the library was the immunoSEQ multiplex PCR assay. For TCR sequencing, RNA was extracted from every sample and reverse transcribed into cDNA to serve as template. First-strand cDNA was synthesized using SuperScript III with a 2:1 mix of oligo-dT and random hexamers. Amplification bias was assessed with a synthetic immune receptor repertoire, and residual bias was removed computationally. Per the authors' processing: Raw reads were preprocessed for error removal, and CDR3 was defined according to IMGT conventions as running from the conserved cysteine to phenylalanine. Clonality was calculated as 1 minus Shannon entropy normalized by log2 of the number of productive unique TCRs. CD4 or CD8 identity of scalp clones was inferred by cross-referencing scalp TCRbeta sequences with sorted blood CD4 and CD8 repertoires. Held by TCRdb, this immuneACCESS table contains in-frame sequences only and omits some clones. Under half of the omission traces to an unresolved V gene where checked; the cause of the rest is unknown. The V and J calls and clone size come from that table; D and trimming were worked out from the DNA. Present in this sample are 200,000 to 250,000 clones, around three fifths of which were seen just once. Roughly 4.2% of the sample is taken by the ten largest.

In this chain, TRBV12-1 is recombined with TRBJ1-5; the D segment call TRBD1 is taken from the table without a DNA check. TRBV12-1 is noted as a pseudogene. The sequence was collected from a human donor with alopecia areata. Specimen: CD4+ T cells sorted from blood, collected at week 4, from a patient treated with tofacitinib. The DNA sequence is TGTGCCAGCGGCAGGGGTTATAGCAATCAGCCCCAGCATTTT. This gives the protein CASGRGYSNQPQHF.